This T cell receptor beta chain was sequenced during a study of memory CD4+ T cells and cytomegalovirus serostatus. Concerning this clone: The junction does not match germline at one end; this may be a read error.

The repertoire was sequenced with immunoSEQ multiplex PCR; TCRdb's copy has only in-frame clones and lacks some. The top ten clones hold 2% to 3% of a sample with 70,000 to 90,000 clones, just under 80% of them seen once. Germline-derived CDR1 and CDR2 are LNHDA and SQIVND (reference sequence). CDR3 length equals 13 residues. The sort gate was single viable CD3+CD4+CD8-CD45RO+ cells for memory CD4+ T cells. The chain employs TRBV19 and TRBJ1-4, with 10 bases that match TRBD1. Sequences were obtained from memory CD4+ T cells from blood. This sequence was found in an adult in good health and CMV-seropositive. The CDR3 region is CASSGTGDGREYF. The CDR3 DNA sequence: TGTGCCAGTAGCGGGACAGGGGACGGACGGGAGTATTTT.